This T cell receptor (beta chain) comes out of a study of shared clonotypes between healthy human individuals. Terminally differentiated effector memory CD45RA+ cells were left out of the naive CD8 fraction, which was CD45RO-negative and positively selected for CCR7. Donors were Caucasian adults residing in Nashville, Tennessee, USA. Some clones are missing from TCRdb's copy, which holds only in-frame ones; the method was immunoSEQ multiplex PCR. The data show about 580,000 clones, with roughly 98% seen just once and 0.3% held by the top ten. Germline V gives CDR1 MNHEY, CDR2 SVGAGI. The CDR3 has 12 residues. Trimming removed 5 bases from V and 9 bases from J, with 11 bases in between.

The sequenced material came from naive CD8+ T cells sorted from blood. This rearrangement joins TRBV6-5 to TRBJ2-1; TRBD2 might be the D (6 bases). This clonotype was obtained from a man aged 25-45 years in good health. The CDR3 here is CASSALGGEQFF. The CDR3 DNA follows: TGTGCCAGCAGTGCACTGGGGGGTGAGCAGTTCTTC.